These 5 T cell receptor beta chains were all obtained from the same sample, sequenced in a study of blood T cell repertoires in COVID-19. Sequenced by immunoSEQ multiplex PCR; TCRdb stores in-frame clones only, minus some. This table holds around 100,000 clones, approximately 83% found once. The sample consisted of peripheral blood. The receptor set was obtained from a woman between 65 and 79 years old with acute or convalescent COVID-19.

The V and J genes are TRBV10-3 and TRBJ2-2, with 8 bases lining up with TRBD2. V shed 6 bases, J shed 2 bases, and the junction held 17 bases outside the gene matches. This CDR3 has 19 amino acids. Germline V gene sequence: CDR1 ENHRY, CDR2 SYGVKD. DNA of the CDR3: TGTGCCATCAGCTTCCAGGGAGGCACTAGCGGCCTCAACACCGGGGAGCTGTTTTTT. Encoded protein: CAISFQGGTSGLNTGELFF.

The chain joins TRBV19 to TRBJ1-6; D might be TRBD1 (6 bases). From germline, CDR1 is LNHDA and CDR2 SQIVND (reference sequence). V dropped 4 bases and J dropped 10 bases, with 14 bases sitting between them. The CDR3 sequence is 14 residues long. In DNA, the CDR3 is TGTGCCAGTAGTACTGACAGGTTCCAATCACCCCTCCACTTT. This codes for CASSTDRFQSPLHF.

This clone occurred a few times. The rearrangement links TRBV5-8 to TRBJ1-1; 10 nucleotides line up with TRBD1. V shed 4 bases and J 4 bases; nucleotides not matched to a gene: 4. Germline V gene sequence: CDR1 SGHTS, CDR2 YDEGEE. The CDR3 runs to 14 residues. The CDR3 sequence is CASSLRTGGTEAFF. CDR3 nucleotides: TGTGCCAGCAGCCTACGGACAGGGGGCACTGAAGCTTTCTTT.

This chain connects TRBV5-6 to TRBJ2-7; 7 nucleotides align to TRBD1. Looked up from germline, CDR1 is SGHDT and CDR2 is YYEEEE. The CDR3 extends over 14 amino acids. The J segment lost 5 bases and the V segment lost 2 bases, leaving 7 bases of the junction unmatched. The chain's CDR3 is CASSFTGVRDEQYF. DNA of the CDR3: TGTGCCAGCAGCTTTACAGGGGTTAGGGACGAGCAGTACTTC.

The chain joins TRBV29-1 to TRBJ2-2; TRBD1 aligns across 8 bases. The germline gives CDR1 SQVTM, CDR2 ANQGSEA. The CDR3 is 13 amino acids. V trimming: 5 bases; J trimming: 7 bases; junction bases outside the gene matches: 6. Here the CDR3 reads CSVTGTGGGELFF. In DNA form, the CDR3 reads TGCAGCGTTACCGGGACAGGCGGCGGGGAGCTGTTTTTT.